Shown below are 23 T cell receptor beta chains from a single sample sequenced in a study of early T cells in non-severe SARS-CoV-2 infection. TCRdb ran MiXCR on the 5' RACE reads and lists one entry per CDR3 protein. The top ten clones hold around 15% of a sample with 55,000 to 75,000 distinct CDR3 sequences, 9% to 10% of them seen once. The sample in question was whole blood, obtained at baseline. The receptors were sampled from an adult who was a healthcare worker with PCR-confirmed SARS-CoV-2 infection or an uninfected control (not recorded which).

This clonotype has only a few counts. This sequence joins TRBV11-2 and TRBJ1-4; maybe TRBD1 (5 bases). The length of the CDR3 is 17 residues. CDR1 is SGHAT, CDR2 FQNNGV, per germline. V lost 5 bases, J lost 7 bases, and 23 bases lay in between. CDR3 sequence reads: CASSLRAPKGLGEKLFF. The DNA for the CDR3 is TGTGCCAGCAGCCTGCGCGCGCCTAAGGGGTTAGGTGAAAAACTGTTTTTT.

Comments on this clonotype: A much larger clone lies one base from this, so it may be a read error. This rearrangement joins TRBV12-3 or TRBV12-4 to TRBJ2-2; TRBD1 matches at 7 bases. CDR3 size: 15 residues. CDR3 loop: CVSSPRGRNTGELFF. The CDR3 bases are TGTGTCAGCAGTCCCAGGGGGAGGAACACCGGGGAGCTGTTTTTT.

This clonotype was seen repeatedly, ten times or more. The V call is TRBV6-1, the J call TRBJ2-1; no reliable D call. The CDR3 totals 12 residues. Germline CDR1 is MNHNS and CDR2 is SASEGT. Trimming pared 5 bases from V and 2 bases from J, leaving 4 bases between. The CDR3 DNA sequence: TGTGCCAGCAGTCGGACCTACAATGAGCAGTTCTTC. Its protein product is CASSRTYNEQFF.

This clonotype was detected ten times or more. The rearrangement joins TRBV14 to TRBJ2-1; possibly TRBD1 for D (6 bases). CDR1 SGHDN and CDR2 FVKESK come from the germline V gene. The CDR3 consists of 15 residues. The V end lost 1 base, the J end lost 4 bases, and 11 bases lay between the germline ends. The CDR3 loop reads CASSQGTAFYNEQFF. The CDR3 nucleotides are TGTGCCAGCAGCCAAGGGACAGCCTTTTACAATGAGCAGTTCTTC. The full variable domain, in which reference TRBV14 and TRBJ2-1 provide the parts outside the CDR3, is EAGVTQFPSHSVIEKGQTVTLRCDPISGHDNLYWYRRVMGKEIKFLLHFVKESKQDESGMPNNRFLAERTGGTYSTLKVQPAELEDSGVYFCASSQGTAFYNEQFFGPGTRLTVL.

This clonotype was observed once. The J gene is TRBJ2-1, the V gene TRBV5-6; 12 bases are shared with TRBD2. The CDR3 runs to 17 residues. Unmatched junction bases numbered 4, after V lost 3 bases and J lost 0 bases. Looked up from germline, CDR1 is SGHDT and CDR2 is YYEEEE. DNA of the CDR3: TGTGCCAGCAGCTACTCGACTAGCGGGAGCTCCTACAATGAGCAGTTCTTC. Translating it yields CASSYSTSGSSYNEQFF.

CDR3 region: CASSLIAGGDGQYF. The CDR3 region has the DNA TGCGCCAGCAGCTTAATAGCGGGAGGGGATGGACAGTACTTC. V is TRBV5-1 and J is TRBJ2-7; TRBD2 aligns across 11 bases. Germline trimming cut 2 bases from V and 10 bases from J; bases unmatched to any gene: 8. CDR1 is SGHRS, CDR2 YFSETQ, per germline. This CDR3 comprises 14 residues. Full variable domain (outside the CDR3, taken from reference TRBV5-1 and TRBJ2-7): KAGVTQTPRYLIKTRGQQVTLSCSPISGHRSVSWYQQTPGQGLQFLFEYFSETQRNKGNFPGRFSGRQFSNSRSEMNVSTLELGDSALYLCASSLIAGGDGQYFGPGTRLTVT.

The chain's CDR3 is CASSLWGTSLTGELFF. The CDR3 region has the DNA TGTGCCAGCAGTTTATGGGGGACATCCCTCACCGGGGAGCTGTTTTTT. The chain uses TRBV27 and TRBJ2-2; a possible D gene is TRBD1 (6 bases). Trimming left V 1 base short and J 4 bases short, with 13 bases between. Germline V gene lookup returns CDR1 MNHEY and CDR2 SMNVEV (reference sequence). The CDR3 is made up of 16 amino acids.

This clonotype came up a few times. The CDR3 loop is CSARDPPWSTEAFF. Here the CDR3 DNA reads TGCAGTGCTAGAGATCCCCCATGGAGCACTGAAGCTTTCTTT. V and J are TRBV20-1 and TRBJ1-1; D is unclear. Trimming pared 0 bases from V and 4 bases from J, leaving 12 bases between. Per the germline V gene, CDR1 is DFQATT and CDR2 is SNEGSKA (reference sequence). The length of the CDR3 is 14 residues.

This clonotype was counted ten times or more. This chain joins TRBV3-1 and TRBJ2-1, with 7 bases aligning to TRBD1. This CDR3 region has 15 residues. V trimming: 4 bases; J trimming: 5 bases; junction bases outside the gene matches: 8. CDR1 is LGHDT and CDR2 is YNNKEL in the germline V gene (reference sequence). The DNA of the CDR3 is TGTGCCAGCAGCCCGCCAGGGACAGTTAACAATGAGCAGTTCTTC. This sequence encodes CASSPPGTVNNEQFF.

This clonotype was picked up many times. V and J are TRBV7-9 and TRBJ1-6; D not resolved. Germline CDR1 SEHNR, CDR2 FQNEAQ (reference sequence). Trimming pared 1 base from V and 0 bases from J, leaving 4 bases between. CDR3 length equals 15 residues. CDR3 sequence reads: CASSLDYSYNSPLHF. The CDR3 DNA follows: TGTGCCAGCAGCTTAGACTACTCCTATAATTCACCCCTCCACTTT.

The rearrangement joins TRBV4-3 to TRBJ2-3; the match to TRBD1 covers 7 bases. With 3 bases clipped from V and 2 bases from J, the junction kept 5 bases outside the gene matches. This CDR3 is built from 15 residues. Per the germline V gene, CDR1 is LGHNA and CDR2 is YSLEER. CDR3 coding DNA: TGCGCCAGCAGCCAGACAGGGTGGAACACAGATACGCAGTATTTT. Its translation is CASSQTGWNTDTQYF.

This clonotype was seen repeatedly, ten times or more. The chain is built from TRBV3-1 and TRBJ2-2; D gene ambiguous. The CDR3 has 11 amino acids. V gave up 5 bases and J gave up 7 bases, with 5 bases separating them. In germline, CDR1 is LGHDT, CDR2 YNNKEL (reference sequence). The CDR3: CASSRVGELFF. CDR3 coding DNA: TGTGCCAGCAGCAGGGTCGGGGAGCTGTTTTTT.

With respect to this clonotype: Possible read error: a much larger clone is one base away. The chain recombines TRBV28 with TRBJ1-1; D not certain. The CDR3 is 13 amino acids. V lost 6 bases and J 11 bases, leaving 19 bases between the germline ends. Germline-derived CDR1 and CDR2 are MDHEN and SYDVKM. The CDR3 nucleotides are TGTGCCAGCAGCCTTGTCAATCTTAGGAAGGCTTTCTTT. Its protein is CASSLVNLRKAFF. The whole variable domain, remainder taken from reference TRBV28 and TRBJ1-1, is DVKVTQSSRYLVKRTGEKVFLECVQDMDHENMFWYRQDPGLGLRLIYFSYDVKMKEKGDIPEGYSVSREKKERFSLILESASTNQTSMYLCASSLVNLRKAFFGQGTRLTVV.

V usage is TRBV18 and J usage is TRBJ1-1, with D uncertain. V was trimmed by 1 base and J by 6 bases, leaving 15 bases between them. The CDR3 extends over 15 amino acids. The germline V gene has CDR1 KGHSH and CDR2 LQKENI. CDR3 DNA sequence: TGTGCCAGCTCACCACTTGAGGGTGCTAAGGCTGAAGCTTTCTTT. It specifies CASSPLEGAKAEAFF.

With regard to this clonotype: A read error may be the cause here, since a much bigger clone is one base away. The rearrangement joins TRBV4-3 to TRBJ2-5; D unclear. CDR1 and CDR2 from the germline V gene are LGHNA and YSLEER. The germline V and J ends were trimmed by 4 bases and 5 bases, with 20 bases remaining between them. This CDR3 has 16 amino acids. The CDR3 loop is CASSLGPPRMEETQYF. The DNA of the CDR3 is TGCGCCAGCAGCCTAGGACCACCGAGAATGGAGGAGACCCAGTACTTC.

In this sample, this clonotype turned up many times. DNA for the CDR3: TGCAGTGCGATAAAGGGACAAAAGGTTCTTCGGTCCCAGAACACTGAAGCTTTCTTT. Encoded protein: CSAIKGQKVLRSQNTEAFF. The V and J genes are TRBV20-1 and TRBJ1-1; TRBD1 might be the D (6 bases). In germline, CDR1 is DFQATT, CDR2 SNEGSKA (reference sequence). This CDR3 region has 19 residues. Trimming removed 6 bases at V and 1 base at J, with 30 bases between.

This clonotype came up a few times. The J gene is TRBJ2-3, the V gene TRBV4-3; 7 bases map to TRBD1. Germline values: CDR1 LGHNA, CDR2 YSLEER. V shed 0 bases, J shed 4 bases, and the junction held 1 base outside the gene matches. The CDR3 runs to 14 residues. CDR3 in amino acids: CASSQDDRADTQYF. CDR3 nucleotide sequence: TGCGCCAGCAGCCAAGATGACAGGGCAGATACGCAGTATTTT.

The chain joins TRBV7-9 to TRBJ2-2; D gene ambiguous. The V end was cut by 0 bases, the J end by 5 bases, with 19 bases between. Germline V gene data show CDR1 as SEHNR and CDR2 as FQNEAQ (reference sequence). The CDR3 totals 18 residues. The CDR3: CASSLARPLRAKTGELFF. The CDR3 region has the DNA TGTGCCAGCAGCTTAGCGCGCCCCCTTCGGGCTAAGACCGGGGAGCTGTTTTTT.

J is TRBJ1-1 and V is TRBV7-9; a possible D gene is TRBD1 (6 bases). V lost 4 bases to trimming and J lost 11 bases, with 17 bases between them. The V gene's germline CDR1 is SEHNR and CDR2 FQNEAQ (reference sequence). This CDR3 comprises 13 residues. CDR3 region: CASSSAPQGYAFF. For the CDR3, the DNA is TGTGCCAGCAGCTCCGCCCCCCAGGGGTACGCTTTCTTT.

Many counts were recorded for this clonotype. Here the CDR3 reads CASSPAGEETQYF. The CDR3 DNA reads TGTGCCAGCAGTCCAGCGGGAGAAGAGACCCAGTACTTC. The rearrangement joins TRBV28 to TRBJ2-5; 8 nucleotides line up with TRBD2. Looked up from germline, CDR1 is MDHEN and CDR2 is SYDVKM. Trimming at V came to 5 bases and at J to 3 bases, leaving 2 bases not matched to a gene. CDR3 length equals 13 residues.

The chain uses TRBV4-1 and TRBJ1-4; D remains unclear. The CDR3 has 15 amino acids. From germline, CDR1 is MGHRA and CDR2 YSYEKL. With 0 bases removed from V and 6 bases from J, the gap between germline ends came to 11 bases. In nucleotides, the CDR3 is TGCGCCAGCAGCCAAGATCGGGCATCGGATGAAAAACTGTTTTTT. Amino acids: CASSQDRASDEKLFF.

Only a few counts were recorded for this clonotype. The rearrangement joins TRBV5-1 to TRBJ1-4, with TRBD1 identical over 9 bases. This CDR3 spans 16 amino acids. Germline V gene sequence: CDR1 SGHRS, CDR2 YFSETQ. V was pared by 4 bases and J by 3 bases, with 7 bases of the junction left unmatched. In DNA, the CDR3 is TGCGCCAGCAGCGGAACAGGGGGCATAGCTAATGAAAAACTGTTTTTT. It translates to CASSGTGGIANEKLFF. Full variable domain (rest looked up from reference TRBV5-1 and TRBJ1-4): KAGVTQTPRYLIKTRGQQVTLSCSPISGHRSVSWYQQTPGQGLQFLFEYFSETQRNKGNFPGRFSGRQFSNSRSEMNVSTLELGDSALYLCASSGTGGIANEKLFFGSGTQLSVL.

This clonotype was seen ten or more times. This chain links TRBV7-2 with TRBJ1-1; 10 nucleotides match TRBD1. Germline assignment: CDR1 SGHTA and CDR2 FQGNSA. This CDR3 spans 15 amino acids. J gave up 1 base and V 5 bases, and 4 bases lay outside the gene matches. DNA for the CDR3: TGTGCCAGCAGCAAGGACAGGGGGGCGAACACTGAAGCTTTCTTT. Translating it yields CASSKDRGANTEAFF.